This T cell receptor beta chain was recorded in a study of blood T cell repertoires in COVID-19 (dated by TCRdb to about 2020). With regard to the full study: Samples covering the acute and convalescent phases of COVID-19 were provided by collaborators in the United States, Italy and Spain. The material from the prospective study consisted of cDNA or gDNA derived from T cells, B-cell-depleted T cells, or PBMCs. The dataset comprised deeply sampled blood TCRbeta repertoires from subjects exposed to, actively infected with, or recovered from COVID-19. The repertoires were released in a freely available public database intended as a resource for research on the immune response to SARS-CoV-2. The samples were drawn from two sources: the first 160 participants of the ongoing ImmuneRACE study, and 1,200 or so subjects contributed by 6 global collaborators. Sample metadata almost always included a de-identified subject ID, COVID-19 status, age in years and sex. Where available, HLA class I and class II types were obtained from metadata supplied by the sample provider rather than from assay-based typing.

The immunoSEQ Assay, a bias-controlled multiplex PCR, was used to amplify TCRbeta CDR3 regions from genomic DNA. Processing in the source paper ran as follows. The number of nucleated cells in each sample was estimated from the amplification of reference gene primers within the assay. To quantify the absolute abundance of each unique TCRbeta CDR3 rearrangement, sequence reads were collapsed and filtered. For each sample, productive Simpson clonality was calculated as the square root of Simpson's diversity index across productive rearrangements. TCRdb took this table from immuneACCESS and kept in-frame rearrangements with V and J called. Such tables lack part of the clones; where checked against another copy, unresolved V genes explain under half of the gap, and the rest is unexplained. V and J calls and clone size come straight from that table; D and trimming were deduced from the DNA. The sample records about 250,000 clones, roughly four fifths of which are singletons. The top ten clones comprise 15% to 17% of the sample.

Cut back by 0 bases and 3 bases, the V and J ends lie 7 bases apart. CDR1 SGDLS and CDR2 YYNGEE were looked up in the germline V gene. The CDR3 runs 14 amino acids, cysteine and phenylalanine included. Just CDR3 DNA is preserved here, 42 bases in frame from base 1. Study-wide findings and limitations: The quantity of clinical and demographic metadata differed by source and by participant and was supplied without curation.

One collaborating source in Seattle enrolled patients while the patients were actively infected and followed the patients over time throughout the course of disease. Collaborating institutions collected whole blood in K2EDTA tubes following their own protocols. For TCRbeta analysis, collaborators shipped samples in one of three forms: frozen whole blood, isolated PBMCs, or DNA extracted from either of those sample types. For this clone: Its antigen is unknown. Nothing much larger sits one base from this clone, and base qualities are not available.

The chain is encoded by TRBV9 joined to TRBJ2-1, with the D gene uncertain. The sequenced material came from peripheral blood. The source of this sequence is a person aged 65 to 85 with COVID-19, enrolled during active disease. The DNA sequence is given as TGTGCCAGCAGCGTAGAACTTCACTACAATGAGCAGTTCTTC. It translates as CASSVELHYNEQFF.